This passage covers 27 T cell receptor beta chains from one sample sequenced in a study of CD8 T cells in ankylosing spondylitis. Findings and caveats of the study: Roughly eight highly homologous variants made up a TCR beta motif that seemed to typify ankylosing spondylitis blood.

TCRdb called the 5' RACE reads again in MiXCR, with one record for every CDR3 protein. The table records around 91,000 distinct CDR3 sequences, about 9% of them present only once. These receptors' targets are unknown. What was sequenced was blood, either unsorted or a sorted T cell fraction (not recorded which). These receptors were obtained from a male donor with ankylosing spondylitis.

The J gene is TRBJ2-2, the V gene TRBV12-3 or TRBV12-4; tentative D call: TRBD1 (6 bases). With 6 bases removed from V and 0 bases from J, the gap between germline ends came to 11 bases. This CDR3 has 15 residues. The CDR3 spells CASSRTVTNTGELFF. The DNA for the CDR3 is TGTGCCAGCAGCCGGACAGTTACGAACACCGGGGAGCTGTTTTTT.

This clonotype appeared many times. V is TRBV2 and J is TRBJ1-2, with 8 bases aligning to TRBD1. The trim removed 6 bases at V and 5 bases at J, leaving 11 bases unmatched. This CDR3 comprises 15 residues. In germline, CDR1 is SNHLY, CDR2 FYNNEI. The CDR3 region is CASSPGTGGGYGYTF. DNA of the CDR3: TGTGCCAGCAGCCCCGGGACAGGAGGCGGGTATGGCTACACCTTC.

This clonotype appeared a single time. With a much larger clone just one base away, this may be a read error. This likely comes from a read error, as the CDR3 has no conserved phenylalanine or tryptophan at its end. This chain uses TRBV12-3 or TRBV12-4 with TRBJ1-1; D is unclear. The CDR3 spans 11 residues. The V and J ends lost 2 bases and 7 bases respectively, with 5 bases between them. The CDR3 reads CASSLQNEAFL. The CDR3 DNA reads TGTGCCAGCAGTTTACAGAATGAAGCTTTCCTT.

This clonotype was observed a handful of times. This CDR3 reads CASSQGILRTDTQYF. For the CDR3, the DNA is TGTGCCAGCAGCCAAGGCATCCTCCGCACAGATACGCAGTATTTT. The rearrangement uses TRBV7-2 and TRBJ2-3; D call uncertain. Germline V gene lookup returns CDR1 SGHTA and CDR2 FQGNSA. V was cut by 5 bases and J by 1 base, with 13 bases left in between. The CDR3 consists of 15 residues.

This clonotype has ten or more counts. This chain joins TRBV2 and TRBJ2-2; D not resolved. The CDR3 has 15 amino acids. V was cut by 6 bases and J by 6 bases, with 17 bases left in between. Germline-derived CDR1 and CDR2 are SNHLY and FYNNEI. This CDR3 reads CASSPAAPSPGELFF. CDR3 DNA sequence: TGTGCCAGCAGCCCCGCTGCCCCGTCCCCCGGGGAGCTGTTTTTT. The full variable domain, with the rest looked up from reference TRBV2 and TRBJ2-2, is EPEVTQTPSHQVTQMGQEVILRCVPISNHLYFYWYRQILGQKVEFLVSFYNNEISEKSEIFDDQFSVERPDGSNFTLKIRSTKLEDSAMYFCASSPAAPSPGELFFGEGSRLTVL.

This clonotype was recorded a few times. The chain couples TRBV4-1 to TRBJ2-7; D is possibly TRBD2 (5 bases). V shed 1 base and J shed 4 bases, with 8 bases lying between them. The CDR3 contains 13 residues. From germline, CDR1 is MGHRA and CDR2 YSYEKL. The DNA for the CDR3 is TGCGCCAGCAGCCAAGCGGCGGGTTACGAGCAGTACGTC. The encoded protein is CASSQAAGYEQYV.

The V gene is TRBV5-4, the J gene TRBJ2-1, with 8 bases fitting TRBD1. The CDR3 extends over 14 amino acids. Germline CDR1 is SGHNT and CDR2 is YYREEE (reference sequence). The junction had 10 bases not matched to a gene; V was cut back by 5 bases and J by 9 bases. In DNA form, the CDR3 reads TGTGCCAGCAGAAATGGACAGGGCGGTAGTGAGCAGTTCTTC. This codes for CASRNGQGGSEQFF.

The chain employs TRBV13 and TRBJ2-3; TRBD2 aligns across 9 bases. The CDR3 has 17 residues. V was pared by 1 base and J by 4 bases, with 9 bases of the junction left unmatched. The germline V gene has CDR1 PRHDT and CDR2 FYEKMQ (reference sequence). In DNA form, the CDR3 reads TGTGCCAGCAGCTTAGTTAGGGAGACTAGCGGAGCAGATACGCAGTATTTT. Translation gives CASSLVRETSGADTQYF.

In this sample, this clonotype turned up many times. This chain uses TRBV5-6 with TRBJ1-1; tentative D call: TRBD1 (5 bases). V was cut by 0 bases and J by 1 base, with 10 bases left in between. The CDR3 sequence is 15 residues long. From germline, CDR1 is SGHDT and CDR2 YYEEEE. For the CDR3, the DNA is TGTGCCAGCAGCTTGGGCGGCAGGGAGAACACTGAAGCTTTCTTT. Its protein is CASSLGGRENTEAFF.

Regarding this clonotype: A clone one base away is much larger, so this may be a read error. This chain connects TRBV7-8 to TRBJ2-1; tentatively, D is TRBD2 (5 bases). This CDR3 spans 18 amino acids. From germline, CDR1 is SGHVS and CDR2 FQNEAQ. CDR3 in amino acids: CASSLDIVTGNTYKEQFF. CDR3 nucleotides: TGTGCCAGCAGCTTAGATATTGTAACGGGAAATACCTACAAGGAGCAGTTCTTC.

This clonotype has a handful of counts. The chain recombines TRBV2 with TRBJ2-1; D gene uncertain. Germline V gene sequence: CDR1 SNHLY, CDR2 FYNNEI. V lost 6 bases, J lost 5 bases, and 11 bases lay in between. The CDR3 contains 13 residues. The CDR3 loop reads CASRLSGNNEQFF. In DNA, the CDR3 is TGTGCCAGCAGACTCTCGGGTAACAATGAGCAGTTCTTC.

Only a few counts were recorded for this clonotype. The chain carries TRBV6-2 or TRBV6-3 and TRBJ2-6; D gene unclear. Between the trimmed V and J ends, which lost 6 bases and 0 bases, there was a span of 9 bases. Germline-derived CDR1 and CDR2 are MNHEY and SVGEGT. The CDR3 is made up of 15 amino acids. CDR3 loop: CASSFAASGANVLTF. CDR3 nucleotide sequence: TGTGCCAGCAGCTTTGCAGCCTCTGGGGCCAACGTCCTGACTTTC.

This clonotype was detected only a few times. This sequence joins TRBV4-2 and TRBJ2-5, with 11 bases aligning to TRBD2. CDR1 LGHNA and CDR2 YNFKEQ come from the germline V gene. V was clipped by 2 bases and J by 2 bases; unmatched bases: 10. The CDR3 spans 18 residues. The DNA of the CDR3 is TGTGCCAGCAGCCAAACATCCCTCGGGACTAGCGGACAAGAGACCCAGTACTTC. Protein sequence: CASSQTSLGTSGQETQYF.

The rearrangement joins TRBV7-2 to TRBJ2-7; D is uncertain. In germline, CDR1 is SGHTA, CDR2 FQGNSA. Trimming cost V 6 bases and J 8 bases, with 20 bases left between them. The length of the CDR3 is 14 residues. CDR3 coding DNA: TGTGCCAGCAGTTTGAAGCTCGGAGCTATCAAGCAGTACTTC. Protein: CASSLKLGAIKQYF.

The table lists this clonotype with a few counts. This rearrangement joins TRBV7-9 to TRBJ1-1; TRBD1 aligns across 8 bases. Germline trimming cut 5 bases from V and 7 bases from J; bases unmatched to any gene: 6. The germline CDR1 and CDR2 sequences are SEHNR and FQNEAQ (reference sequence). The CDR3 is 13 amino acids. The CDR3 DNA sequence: TGTGCCAGCAGCCCCGGACAGGGCGTTGAAGCTTTCTTT. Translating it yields CASSPGQGVEAFF.

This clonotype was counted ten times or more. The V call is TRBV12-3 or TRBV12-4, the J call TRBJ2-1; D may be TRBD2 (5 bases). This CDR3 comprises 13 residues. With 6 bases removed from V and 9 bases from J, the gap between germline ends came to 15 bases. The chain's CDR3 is CASRNRPEVEQFF. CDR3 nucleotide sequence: TGTGCCAGCAGGAATAGGCCGGAGGTTGAGCAGTTCTTC.

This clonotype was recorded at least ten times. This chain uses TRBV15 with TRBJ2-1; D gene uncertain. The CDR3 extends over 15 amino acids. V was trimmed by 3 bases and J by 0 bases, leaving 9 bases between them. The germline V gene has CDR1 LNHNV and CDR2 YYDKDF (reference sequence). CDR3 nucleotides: TGTGCCACCAGCAGGGTTAGGAACTCCTACAATGAGCAGTTCTTC. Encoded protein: CATSRVRNSYNEQFF.

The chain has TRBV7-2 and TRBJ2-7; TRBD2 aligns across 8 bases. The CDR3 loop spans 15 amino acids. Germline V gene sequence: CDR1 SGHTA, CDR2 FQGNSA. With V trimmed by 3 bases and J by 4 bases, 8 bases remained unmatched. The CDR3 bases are TGTGCCAGCAGCTTCTTCAGCGGGAGTAGGTACGAGCAGTACTTC. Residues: CASSFFSGSRYEQYF.

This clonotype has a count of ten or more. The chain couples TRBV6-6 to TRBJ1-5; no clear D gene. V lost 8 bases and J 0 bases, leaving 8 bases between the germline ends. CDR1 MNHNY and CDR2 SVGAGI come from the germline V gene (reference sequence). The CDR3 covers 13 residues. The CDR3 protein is CASWDYSNQPQHF. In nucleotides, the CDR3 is TGTGCCAGCTGGGATTATAGCAATCAGCCCCAGCATTTT.

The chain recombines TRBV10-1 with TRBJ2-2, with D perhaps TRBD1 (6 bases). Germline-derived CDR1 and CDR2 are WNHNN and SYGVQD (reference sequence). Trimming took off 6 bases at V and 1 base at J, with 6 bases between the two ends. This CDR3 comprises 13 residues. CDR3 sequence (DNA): TGCGCCAGCAGGGACAGGAACACCGGGGAGCTGTTTTTT. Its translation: CASRDRNTGELFF.

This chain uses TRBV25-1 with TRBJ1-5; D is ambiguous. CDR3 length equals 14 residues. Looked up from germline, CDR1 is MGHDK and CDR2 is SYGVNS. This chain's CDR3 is CAAQASSGGQPQHF. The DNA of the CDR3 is TGTGCAGCGCAGGCCTCATCGGGCGGGCAGCCCCAGCATTTT.

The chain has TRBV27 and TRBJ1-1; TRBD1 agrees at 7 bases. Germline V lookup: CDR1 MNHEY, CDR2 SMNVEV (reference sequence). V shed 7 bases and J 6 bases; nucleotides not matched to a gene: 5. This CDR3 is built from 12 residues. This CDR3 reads CASTSGGAEAFF. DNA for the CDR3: TGTGCCAGCACCTCAGGGGGTGCTGAAGCTTTCTTT.

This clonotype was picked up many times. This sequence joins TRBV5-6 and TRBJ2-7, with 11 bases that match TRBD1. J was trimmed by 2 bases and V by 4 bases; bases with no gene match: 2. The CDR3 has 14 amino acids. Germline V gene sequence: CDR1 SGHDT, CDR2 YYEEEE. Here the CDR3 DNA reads TGTGCCAGCAGCCTGGGACAGGGGGCCTACGAGCAGTACTTC. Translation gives CASSLGQGAYEQYF.

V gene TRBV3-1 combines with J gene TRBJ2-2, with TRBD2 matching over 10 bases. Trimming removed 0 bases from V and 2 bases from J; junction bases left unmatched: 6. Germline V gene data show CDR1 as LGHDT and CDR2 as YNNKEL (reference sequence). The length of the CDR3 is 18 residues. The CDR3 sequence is CASSQDVASGGNTGELFF. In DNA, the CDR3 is TGTGCCAGCAGCCAAGATGTGGCTAGCGGGGGAAACACCGGGGAGCTGTTTTTT.

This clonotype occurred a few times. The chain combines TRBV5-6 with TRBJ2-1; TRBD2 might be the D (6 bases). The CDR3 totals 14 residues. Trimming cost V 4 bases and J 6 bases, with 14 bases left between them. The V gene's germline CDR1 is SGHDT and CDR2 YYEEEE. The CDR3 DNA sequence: TGTGCCAGCAGCGAAGGGACTTCCCTCAATGAGCAGTTCTTC. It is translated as CASSEGTSLNEQFF.

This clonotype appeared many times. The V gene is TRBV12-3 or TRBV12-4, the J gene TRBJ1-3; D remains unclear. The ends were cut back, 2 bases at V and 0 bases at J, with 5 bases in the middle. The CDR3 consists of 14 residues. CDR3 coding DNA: TGTGCCAGCAGTTTACGCCTCTCTGGAAACACCATATATTTT. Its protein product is CASSLRLSGNTIYF.

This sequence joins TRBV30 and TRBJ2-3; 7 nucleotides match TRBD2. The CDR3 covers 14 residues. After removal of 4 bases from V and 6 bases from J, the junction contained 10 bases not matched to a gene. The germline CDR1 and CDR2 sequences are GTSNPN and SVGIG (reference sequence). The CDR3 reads CAWIASGPGDTQYF. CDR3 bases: TGTGCCTGGATAGCTAGCGGCCCAGGGGATACGCAGTATTTT.